A selection of T cell receptor beta chains follows, all from one sample in a study of PD-1 blockade in classical Hodgkin lymphoma. Method: immunoSEQ multiplex PCR; TCRdb's copy keeps in-frame clones and lacks some. The table shows some 46,000 clones, with about 78% occurring only once. The source was peripheral blood mononuclear cells (PBMCs), collected before the second cycle of nivolumab. The receptors were gathered from a human donor with classical Hodgkin lymphoma. The CDR3 runs from the conserved cysteine through the conserved F or W. D genes are given only for firm matches. Some rows have no size entry. The others give once, few or many, or a class for an expanded clone.

15,.,.,TRBJ1-2,TRBV7-8,TGTGCCAGCAGCTTAGAGATCAGGGCTAACTATGGCTACACCTTC,CASSLEIRANYGYTF
17,TRBD1,few,TRBJ1-1,TRBV27,TGTGCCAGCAGTCGGCAGGGGGCGAGACCGACGTTAACTGAAGCTTTCTTT,CASSRQGARPTLTEAFF
16,TRBD1,.,TRBJ2-5,TRBV5-4,TGTGCCAGCAGCCAGGGACAGGGGGCCCTCCAAGAGACCCAGTACTTC,CASSQGQGALQETQYF
13,.,.,TRBJ1-2,TRBV5-6,TGTGCCAGCAGCCTCGGGAAGAACTATGGCTACACCTTC,CASSLGKNYGYTF
20,.,.,TRBJ2-1,TRBV7-8,TGTGCCAGCAGCTCCTTCGGGGTCGGGGGATCTTTGAGCTCCTACAATGAGCAGTTCTTC,CASSSFGVGGSLSSYNEQFF
15,.,.,TRBJ2-7,TRBV7-3,TGTGCCAGCAGCTTGTACAGGGAAGGCGACTACGAGCAGTACTTC,CASSLYREGDYEQYF
13,TRBD2,.,TRBJ2-7,TRBV7-9,TGTGCCAGCAGCTTAGATCTAGCGGGCGAGCAGTACTTC,CASSLDLAGEQYF
13,TRBD1,once,TRBJ1-2,TRBV6-1,TGTGCCACACAAGGACAGGGGGCATATGGCTACACCTTC,CATQGQGAYGYTF
15,TRBD1,.,TRBJ2-3,TRBV14,TGTGCCAGCAGCCGTATCAGGGGGAGAGCGGATACGCAGTATTTT,CASSRIRGRADTQYF
13,.,.,TRBJ2-1,TRBV12-5,TGTGCTAGTGGCCCCGCTGGGGGCAATGAGCAGTTCTTC,CASGPAGGNEQFF
15,TRBD2,.,TRBJ2-1,TRBV6-5,TGTGCCAGCACGGCGTGGTCTAGCGGGATCGATGAGCAGTTCTTC,CASTAWSSGIDEQFF
13,.,once,TRBJ2-7,TRBV6-1,TGTGCCAGCAGTGAACGGCTGGCCTACGAGCAGTACTTC,CASSERLAYEQYF
16,.,once,TRBJ2-1,TRBV15,TGTGCCACCAGCAGGGCTAGCGCGACGAGGGGGAATGAGCAGTTCTTC,CATSRASATRGNEQFF
15,.,.,TRBJ1-6,TRBV6-5,TGTGCCAGCAGTTACTATAGCTCCTATAATTCACCCCTCCACTTT,CASSYYSSYNSPLHF
17,.,few,TRBJ1-2,TRBV19,TGTGCCAGTAGTTCCCCACTTGACACCTTCTTGGGCTATGGCTACACCTTC,CASSSPLDTFLGYGYTF
19,.,.,TRBJ1-2,TRBV13,TGTGCCAGCAGTTACTCGAGAGGCAGGGGACGCCGTCCTAACTATGGCTACACCTTC,CASSYSRGRGRRPNYGYTF
16,TRBD1,.,TRBJ2-7,TRBV7-2,TGTGCCAGCAGCACTCACCCGGGACAGGGGGCCTCCGAGCAGTACTTC,CASSTHPGQGASEQYF
12,TRBD2,once,TRBJ2-5,TRBV30,TGTGCCTGGAATCGGGAGGAAGAGGCCCAGTACTTC,CAWNREEEAQYF
11,.,.,TRBJ1-5,TRBV7-9,TGTGCCAGCAGCGACCCAGGGCCCCAGCATTTT,CASSDPGPQHF
16,TRBD2,.,TRBJ2-7,TRBV19,TGTGCCAGTACCCCGTGGGGGCTAGCGGGAGCAGGCGAGCAGTACTTC,CASTPWGLAGAGEQYF
13,TRBD1,few,TRBJ1-5,TRBV19,TGTGCCAGTAGTGGGGCAGGGGGGCAGCCCCAGCATTTT,CASSGAGGQPQHF
16,.,.,TRBJ1-4,TRBV15,TGTGCCACCAGCAGAGATCTACGGGCCCCTAATGAAAAACTGTTTTTT,CATSRDLRAPNEKLFF
13,.,.,TRBJ1-1,TRBV18,TGTGCCAGCACACCGGCCGCGGGCACTGAAGCTTTCTTT,CASTPAAGTEAFF
14,TRBD1,.,TRBJ1-1,TRBV6-6,TGTGCCAGCAGCGGCGGACAGGCCAACACTGAAGCTTTCTTT,CASSGGQANTEAFF
17,.,.,TRBJ2-3,TRBV5-6,TGTGCCAGCAGCTTTAGGTTCAGCTTAGCCCCTAGGGATACGCAGTATTTT,CASSFRFSLAPRDTQYF
13,.,.,TRBJ1-1,TRBV5-6,TGTGCCAGCAGCTGGGCGGGGAACACTGAAGCTTTCTTT,CASSWAGNTEAFF
21,TRBD2,.,TRBJ2-1,TRBV18,TGTGCCAGCTCACCCCCACCCTGGGCGGGAGGGCAACCGAGCTCCTACAATGAGCAGTTCTTC,CASSPPPWAGGQPSSYNEQFF
11,.,.,TRBJ2-1,TRBV20-1,TGCAGTGCTAGAGTCGTCAATGAGCAGTTCTTC,CSARVVNEQFF
12,.,.,TRBJ1-2,TRBV10-3,TGTGCCATCAGTGACCGAATCTATGGCTACACCTTC,CAISDRIYGYTF
11,.,.,TRBJ1-2,TRBV20-1,TGCAGTGGGGACATTAACTATGGCTACACCTTC,CSGDINYGYTF
14,TRBD1,few,TRBJ2-2,TRBV28,TGTGCCAGCAGTCCCGGGACAGGGGTCGGGGAGCTGTTTTTT,CASSPGTGVGELFF
11,.,.,TRBJ2-3,TRBV6-5,TGTGCCAGCAGTTACTTAGATACGCAGTATTTT,CASSYLDTQYF